The source of this TCR beta chain is a study of T cell responses to AZD1222 COVID-19 vaccine. Of note for this clone: Its antigen is unknown.

Measured with immunoSEQ multiplex PCR; TCRdb has only the in-frame clones, and not every one. The sample records roughly 180,000 clones, about 90% being singletons. General study results and limits: Repertoires were obtained only post-peak T cell response. In a largely white British group with more females than males, clonal diversity was possibly underestimated. Nearly half of unique spike-specific TCRs reportedly avoided B.1.351 and B.1.1.7 mutated regions.

CDR1 and CDR2 from the germline V gene are MNHEY and SVGEGT. Trimming removed 2 bases from V and 2 bases from J; junction bases left unmatched: 9. The CDR3 contains 18 residues. The chain has TRBV6-2 or TRBV6-3 and TRBJ2-5; 12 nucleotides align to TRBD2. The sequence derives from an adult who received the AZD1222 COVID-19 vaccine. Material: peripheral blood, obtained 28 days after the second AZD1222 dose. Here the CDR3 reads CASSYHRTSGRNQETQYF. In DNA, the CDR3 is TGTGCCAGCAGTTACCACCGAACTAGCGGGAGGAATCAAGAGACCCAGTACTTC.